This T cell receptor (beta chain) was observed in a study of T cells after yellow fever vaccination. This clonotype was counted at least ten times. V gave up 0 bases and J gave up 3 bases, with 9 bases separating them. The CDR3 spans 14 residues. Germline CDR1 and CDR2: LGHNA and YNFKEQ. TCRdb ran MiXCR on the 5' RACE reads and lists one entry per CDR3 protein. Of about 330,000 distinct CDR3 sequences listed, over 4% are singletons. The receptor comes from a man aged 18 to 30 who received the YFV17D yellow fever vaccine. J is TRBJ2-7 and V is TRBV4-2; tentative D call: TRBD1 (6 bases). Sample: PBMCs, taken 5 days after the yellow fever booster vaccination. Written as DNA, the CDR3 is TGTGCCAGCAGCCAAGAGGACAGCCACTACGAGCAGTACTTC. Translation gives CASSQEDSHYEQYF.